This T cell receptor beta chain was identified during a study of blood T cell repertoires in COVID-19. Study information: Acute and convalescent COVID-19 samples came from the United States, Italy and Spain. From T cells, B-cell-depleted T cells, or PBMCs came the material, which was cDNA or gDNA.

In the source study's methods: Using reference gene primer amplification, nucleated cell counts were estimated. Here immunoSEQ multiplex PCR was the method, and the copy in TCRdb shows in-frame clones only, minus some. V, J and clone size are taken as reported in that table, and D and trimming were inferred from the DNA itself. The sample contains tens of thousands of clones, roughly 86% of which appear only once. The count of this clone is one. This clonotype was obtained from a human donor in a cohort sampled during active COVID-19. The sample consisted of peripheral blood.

The CDR3 bases are TGTGCCAGCAGTGGTTTGGCTAGCTCCTACAATGAGCAGTTCTTC. As protein: CASSGLASSYNEQFF. The J gene is TRBJ2-1, the V gene TRBV2; D unclear. This CDR3 is built from 15 residues. The V gene lost 4 bases and the J gene lost 0 bases, with 10 bases spanning the gap. Germline CDR1 and CDR2: SNHLY and FYNNEI.